These 6 T cell receptor beta chains originate from one sample sequenced in a study of blood T cells in healthy people across ages. PCR was performed a second time for roughly 6 to 12 cycles using a sample-barcoded 5' primer and a J-beta primer mix. TCRdb re-called the 5' RACE reads through MiXCR, storing one row per CDR3 protein. This table has around 1,500,000 distinct CDR3 sequences, about 43% appearing once. The sample taken for sequencing was blood. The receptors derive from a woman aged 18 to 35 in good health.

V usage is TRBV24-1 and J usage is TRBJ1-2; D is undetermined. This CDR3 contains 13 residues. CDR1 KGHDR and CDR2 SFDVKD come from the germline V gene. The germline V and J ends were trimmed by 4 bases and 8 bases, with 13 bases remaining between them. The CDR3 nucleotides are TGTGCCACCAGTGACGTCCGTACTCAGGGCTACACCTTC. Encoded protein: CATSDVRTQGYTF.

The sample holds a few counts of this clonotype. The chain is built from TRBV29-1 and TRBJ1-1; possibly TRBD1 for D (6 bases). With 2 bases removed from V and 4 bases from J, the gap between germline ends came to 20 bases. The V gene's germline CDR1 is SQVTM and CDR2 ANQGSEA. This CDR3 is 16 amino acids long. The CDR3 loop reads CSVETGYGDGRTEAFF. In DNA form, the CDR3 reads TGCAGCGTTGAAACAGGGTACGGAGACGGCCGCACTGAAGCTTTCTTT.

Here the CDR3 reads CASSAGALDQPQHF. For the CDR3, the DNA is TGTGCCAGCAGTGCAGGGGCCCTCGATCAGCCCCAGCATTTT. The gene calls are TRBV3-1 and TRBJ1-5, with a possible D match to TRBD1 (6 bases). The CDR3 covers 14 residues. Germline V lookup: CDR1 LGHDT, CDR2 YNNKEL (reference sequence). V was shortened by 6 bases and J by 5 bases, with 14 bases between the two germline ends.

The V gene is TRBV20-1, the J gene TRBJ2-3, with 12 positions matching TRBD2. V shed 2 bases, J shed 4 bases, and the junction held 7 bases outside the gene matches. The CDR3 contains 16 residues. Looked up from germline, CDR1 is DFQATT and CDR2 is SNEGSKA (reference sequence). In nucleotides, the CDR3 is TGCAGTGCTAGACCGACTAGCGGGAGTGGCGCAGATACGCAGTATTTT. This gives the protein CSARPTSGSGADTQYF.

The chain links TRBV5-1 to TRBJ1-2, with TRBD1 matching over 12 bases. J gave up 4 bases and V 4 bases, and 5 bases lay outside the gene matches. Germline values: CDR1 SGHRS, CDR2 YFSETQ. The CDR3 consists of 15 residues. CDR3 amino acids: CASSPGQGASYGYTF. CDR3 DNA: TGCGCCAGCAGCCCGGGACAGGGGGCAAGCTATGGCTACACCTTC.

The chain uses TRBV6-6 and TRBJ2-1, with TRBD2 identical over 8 bases. CDR1 and CDR2 from the germline V gene are MNHNY and SVGAGI (reference sequence). This CDR3 comprises 16 residues. J was trimmed by 0 bases and V by 6 bases; bases with no gene match: 7. The CDR3 loop reads CASRSRSGSSYNEQFF. CDR3 coding DNA: TGTGCCAGCAGATCAAGAAGCGGGAGCTCCTACAATGAGCAGTTCTTC.